This T cell receptor beta chain is drawn from a study of blood T cells in healthy people across ages. Overall study findings and caveats: Researchers report that TCR beta diversity correlated strongly with naive T cell percentage.

Concerning this clonotype itself: The antigen is unknown.

A second PCR of 7 to 11 cycles used a sample-barcoded 5' primer and a J-beta primer mix. All samples yielded 3 million or more CDR3-containing paired-end reads. TCRdb fed the 5' RACE reads into MiXCR, producing one record per CDR3 protein. The sample includes hundreds of thousands of distinct CDR3 sequences, 40% to 55% of them seen just once. Donors gave around 9.3 milliliters of peripheral blood apiece. Germline V gives CDR1 SGHRS, CDR2 YFSETQ. Trimming took 2 bases from V and 6 from J; bases not matched to a gene: 9. The CDR3 has 16 amino acids. The specimen sequenced was blood. This receptor was taken from a man older than 75 in good health. V is TRBV5-1 and J is TRBJ1-4, with 8 positions matching TRBD1. The CDR3: CASSFTPAGQDEKLFF. The DNA of the CDR3 is TGCGCCAGCAGCTTCACCCCAGCGGGACAGGATGAAAAACTGTTTTTT.